The 8 T cell receptor beta chains below come from one sample, sequenced in a study of technical replicates of blood from several donors (dated by TCRdb to the late 2010s). Libraries were made using the immunoSEQ multiplex PCR assay. TCRdb provides this immuneACCESS table in a form limited to in-frame rearrangements. Some clones are lacking; in checked studies, under half of them reflect an unresolved V gene, and why the rest are absent is not known. This sample has about 68,000 clones in its table, and about 97% of those were observed once. The ten largest clonotypes hold under 0.3% of the sample. Input material: T cells isolated from PBMCs. The receptors shown here come from a human donor in good health.

A single count supports this clone. The chain employs TRBV10-1 and TRBJ1-5; D is unclear. The CDR3 has 14 residues. Trimming shortened V by 2 bases and J by 4 bases, and 9 bases separated the two germline ends. Per the germline V gene, CDR1 is WNHNN and CDR2 is SYGVQD (reference sequence). CDR3 DNA: TGCGCCAGCAGTGAGGCGAGGGTAAATCAGCCCCAGCATTTT. It yields the protein CASSEARVNQPQHF.

This sequence joins TRBV6-5 and TRBJ2-7; 7 nucleotides line up with TRBD2. This CDR3 has 14 amino acids. Germline values: CDR1 MNHEY, CDR2 SVGAGI. V shed 0 bases and J 6 bases; nucleotides not matched to a gene: 5. CDR3 residues: CASSYSMSGGEQYF. The CDR3 coding sequence is TGTGCCAGCAGTTACTCGATGTCGGGAGGCGAGCAGTACTTC.

The chain has TRBV27 and TRBJ2-7, with D maybe TRBD1 (5 bases). The CDR3 runs 11 residues. Trimming removed 5 bases at V and 8 bases at J, with 10 bases between. Germline CDR1 MNHEY, CDR2 SMNVEV (reference sequence). The CDR3 DNA reads as TGTGCCAGCAGTAGTGACAGCAAGCAGTACTTC. Translation: CASSSDSKQYF.

The rearrangement links TRBV18 to TRBJ2-3, with 8 bases identical to TRBD1. The CDR3 spans 14 residues. Germline trimming cut 4 bases from V and 2 bases from J; bases unmatched to any gene: 2. Germline V gives CDR1 KGHSH, CDR2 LQKENI. Written as DNA, the CDR3 is TGTGCCAGCTCACAGACAGGGGACACAGATACGCAGTATTTT. As protein: CASSQTGDTDTQYF.

J is TRBJ2-2 and V is TRBV6-6, with D uncertain. Trimming shortened V by 8 bases and J by 4 bases, and 14 bases separated the two germline ends. The CDR3 is 14 amino acids. CDR1 is MNHNY and CDR2 is SVGAGI in the germline V gene (reference sequence). The chain's CDR3 is CASLHFSVTGELFF. Here the CDR3 DNA reads TGTGCCAGCTTACATTTTTCAGTCACCGGGGAGCTGTTTTTT.

The chain combines TRBV9 with TRBJ2-7; 10 nucleotides match TRBD2. Germline-derived CDR1 and CDR2 are SGDLS and YYNGEE. The CDR3 consists of 14 residues. The ends lost 3 bases at V and 4 bases at J; junction bases unmatched: 4. CDR3 amino acids: CASSALAGKYEQYF. Here the CDR3 DNA reads TGTGCCAGCAGCGCACTAGCGGGAAAATACGAGCAGTACTTC.

The chain recombines TRBV4-2 with TRBJ2-1; TRBD2 aligns across 10 bases. The V gene's germline CDR1 is LGHNA and CDR2 YNFKEQ. The CDR3 covers 16 residues. V dropped 0 bases and J dropped 6; count of bases not matched to a gene: 5. The DNA of the CDR3 is TGTGCCAGCAGCCAAGACGGTCTAGCGGGAGTCAATGAGCAGTTCTTC. Protein sequence: CASSQDGLAGVNEQFF.

V and J are TRBV5-1 and TRBJ2-1; possibly TRBD2 for D (6 bases). V dropped 3 bases and J dropped 9 bases, with 22 bases sitting between them. The CDR3 consists of 16 residues. Germline CDR1 is SGHRS and CDR2 is YFSETQ. As DNA, the CDR3 is TGCGCCAGCAGCTCTAAACGGGAGTATTCCTATGGTGAGCAGTTCTTC. Protein: CASSSKREYSYGEQFF.